The clone carrying this TCR beta chain was seen a single time. The data were taken from a study of blood T cell repertoires in COVID-19. Whole-study context: T cells, B-cell-depleted T cells, or PBMCs provided the cDNA or gDNA that served as material.

Study processing details: Nucleated cell number was recorded as an estimate derived from reference gene primer amplification. Profiling relied on immunoSEQ multiplex PCR, and the TCRdb table lists in-frame clones only, not all of them. The V and J calls and the clone size are those of that table, but D and trimming were determined from the DNA. The sample lists around 300,000 clones; 75% to 90% were seen once. The CDR3 runs to 15 residues. CDR1 and CDR2 from the germline V gene are MNHEY and SVGAGI. V gave up 4 bases and J gave up 1 base; unmatched junction bases: 5. Sequenced sample: peripheral blood. The receptor comes from a man over 45 with acute or convalescent COVID-19. The chain combines TRBV6-5 with TRBJ1-1; TRBD1 matches 8 bases. Written as DNA, the CDR3 is TGTGCCAGCAGTTGGGGACAGGTACCGAACACTGAAGCTTTCTTT. Its protein product is CASSWGQVPNTEAFF.